This entry features one T cell receptor beta chain sequence. The entry originates in a study of blood T cell repertoires in COVID-19. The CDR3 is made up of 15 amino acids. The germline CDR1 and CDR2 sequences are SGHAT and FQNNGV. Germline trimming cut 3 bases from V and 7 bases from J; bases unmatched to any gene: 7. Generated by immunoSEQ multiplex PCR, the TCRdb table keeps only in-frame clones and is missing some. Among approximately 210,000 clones listed, approximately 83% were seen once. The chain carries TRBV11-2 and TRBJ2-2, with TRBD1 matching over 8 bases. The source material was PBMCs or T cells enriched from blood (not recorded which). This receptor was obtained from a woman aged 55-69 years who had recovered from COVID-19. The CDR3 DNA reads as TGTGCCAGCAGCTTCATTGCAGGGGGCGGCGGGGAGCTGTTTTTT. It codes for CASSFIAGGGGELFF.